What follows is one T cell receptor beta chain and its context. Its antigen remains undetermined. There are no base qualities to consult, and no much larger clone falls within one base. This sample was included in a study of T cell changes during pregnancy in multiple sclerosis (dated by TCRdb to about 2019). In the study overall: In women with multiple sclerosis, the researchers looked at how the T cell repertoire shifted as pregnancy progressed.

Library generation was performed with the immunoSEQ multiplex PCR assay. Here the immuneACCESS table is served through TCRdb, limited to in-frame sequences with V and J called. Missing clones are a known gap in these copies; in checked studies unresolved V genes cover under half, and the rest lacks a known reason. The sample table contains tens of thousands of clones; only one count was recorded for roughly 93% of them. The ten largest clones capture more than 1.5% of the sample. The junction shows trimming of 0 bases on V and 9 bases on J, and the gene matches do not reach 10 bases of it. The CDR3 numbers 16 residues from cysteine through phenylalanine. Just CDR3 DNA is preserved here, 48 bases in frame from base 1. CDR1 and CDR2 were assigned from the germline V gene as LGHNA and YSLEER.

The source was peripheral blood, collected after pregnancy. The clonotype was recovered from a female donor with multiple sclerosis, enrolled in a pregnancy study. The chain uses TRBV4-3 and TRBJ2-5; a stretch of 10 junction bases matches TRBD2. The sequence in DNA is TGCGCCAGCAGCCAAGACACGGGACTAGCGCTTAGGGCCCAGTACTTC. Its coded protein is CASSQDTGLALRAQYF.